Following are 24 T cell receptor beta chains from one sample sequenced in a study of T cells in Graves' hyperthyroidism and ophthalmopathy (dated by TCRdb to the late 2010s). Preparation of the library involved multiplex PCR. These reads were obtained on an Illumina HiSeq 2000. Amplification of TCR beta CDR3 regions was carried out from RNA transcripts. The first round of RT-PCR for the TCR CDR3 was performed with the HTBI primer set and the Qiagen OneStep RT-PCR kit. The public reads were run again by TCRdb, first through fastp at Q25 and then through MiXCR, and only productive beta chains were kept. All rows with the same CDR3 protein become a single entry with the most common DNA and genes. The sample includes over 150,000 distinct CDR3 sequences, with less than 20% observed a single time. The top ten hold roughly 55% of the sample. The sample comprised blood. The receptors were sampled from a woman between 45 and 65 years old with Graves' hyperthyroidism.

The chain employs TRBV30 and TRBJ2-5; tentatively, D is TRBD1 (5 bases). Germline lookup yields CDR1 GTSNPN and CDR2 SVGIG (reference sequence). Trimming took off 3 bases at V and 2 bases at J, with 13 bases between the two ends. This CDR3 has 14 amino acids. CDR3 in DNA: TGTGCCTGGAGGCCTAGACAGAGACAAGAGACCCAGTACTTC. This encodes CAWRPRQRQETQYF.

The chain has TRBV24-1 and TRBJ2-3, with 9 bases that match TRBD1. Germline lookup yields CDR1 KGHDR and CDR2 SFDVKD. The CDR3 loop spans 14 amino acids. Unmatched junction bases numbered 2, after V lost 2 bases and J lost 6 bases. The CDR3, as DNA: TGTGCCACCAGTGATTCAGACAGGGGGGATACGCAGTATTTT. Translated, it gives CATSDSDRGDTQYF.

The genes are TRBV2 and TRBJ2-2; D gene unclear. Trimming left V 1 base short and J 7 bases short, with 4 bases between. The CDR3 length is 12 residues. Germline-derived CDR1 and CDR2 are SNHLY and FYNNEI. The CDR3 sequence is CASSEGFGELFF. The CDR3 DNA sequence: TGTGCCAGCAGTGAAGGGTTCGGGGAGCTGTTTTTT.

This chain links TRBV24-1 with TRBJ2-3, with D uncertain. CDR3 length: 12 residues. The V end lost 6 bases, the J end lost 4 bases, and 7 bases lay between the germline ends. Germline loops: CDR1 KGHDR, CDR2 SFDVKD. DNA for the CDR3: TGTGCCACCAGTAACGACCCAGATACGCAGTATTTT. It encodes CATSNDPDTQYF.

This clonotype was counted at least ten times. This chain connects TRBV5-1 to TRBJ2-5; no definite D call. V lost 4 bases and J 4 bases, leaving 17 bases between the germline ends. Germline assignment: CDR1 SGHRS and CDR2 YFSETQ. The CDR3 spans 15 residues. The CDR3 protein is CASSPGLAVRETQYF. DNA of the CDR3: TGCGCCAGCAGCCCCGGTTTAGCAGTAAGAGAGACCCAGTACTTC.

The rearrangement joins TRBV7-9 to TRBJ1-1, with unresolved D. The germline V gene has CDR1 SEHNR and CDR2 FQNEAQ (reference sequence). The V and J ends lost 1 base and 4 bases respectively, with 10 bases between them. This CDR3 is 14 amino acids long. CDR3 protein: CASSLVTGVTEAFF. CDR3 in DNA: TGTGCCAGCAGCTTAGTGACCGGAGTCACTGAAGCTTTCTTT.

This clonotype was observed many times. The V call is TRBV2, the J call TRBJ1-2; D gene unclear. The ends were cut back, 3 bases at V and 5 bases at J, with 16 bases in the middle. CDR3 length: 15 residues. CDR1 is SNHLY, CDR2 FYNNEI, per germline. CDR3 DNA: TGTGCCAGCAGTGACGGCCTTCCTGGTGTGTATGGCTACACCTTC. It encodes CASSDGLPGVYGYTF. The variable domain in full, completed from reference TRBV2 and TRBJ1-2, reads EPEVTQTPSHQVTQMGQEVILRCVPISNHLYFYWYRQILGQKVEFLVSFYNNEISEKSEIFDDQFSVERPDGSNFTLKIRSTKLEDSAMYFCASSDGLPGVYGYTFGSGTRLTVV.

This clonotype has only a few counts. The chain uses TRBV3-1 and TRBJ1-6; 8 bases are shared with TRBD1. The CDR3 contains 15 residues. Germline values: CDR1 LGHDT, CDR2 YNNKEL (reference sequence). Unmatched junction bases numbered 5, after V lost 1 base and J lost 9 bases. CDR3 nucleotides: TGTGCCAGCAGCCAAGGGGGACAGGCCTCTTCACCCCTCCACTTT. Translating gives CASSQGGQASSPLHF.

The chain combines TRBV9 with TRBJ1-1; D not resolved. The CDR3 runs 13 residues. The V gene lost 4 bases and the J gene lost 8 bases, with 15 bases spanning the gap. Germline values: CDR1 SGDLS, CDR2 YYNGEE. The CDR3 DNA reads as TGTGCCAGCAGCTCCACCGGGAGAAGGGAAGCTTTCTTT. Translation: CASSSTGRREAFF.

This clonotype was detected ten times or more. The chain has TRBV24-1 and TRBJ2-7; D is unclear. V was clipped by 12 bases and J by 2 bases, with 19 bases between them. CDR3 length: 14 residues. Per the germline V gene, CDR1 is KGHDR and CDR2 is SFDVKD. The CDR3 sequence: CAVSGGHKTYEQYF. CDR3 nucleotide sequence: TGTGCCGTCTCCGGTGGGCACAAAACCTACGAGCAGTACTTC.

Many counts were recorded for this clonotype. The genes are TRBV3-1 and TRBJ2-1; D uncertain. Germline V lookup: CDR1 LGHDT, CDR2 YNNKEL (reference sequence). CDR3 length: 12 residues. With 1 base removed from V and 7 bases from J, the gap between germline ends came to 5 bases. The CDR3 nucleotides read TGTGCCAGCAGCCAAGCGGAGAATGAGCAGTTCTTC. Amino acid sequence: CASSQAENEQFF.

This clonotype has a count of ten or more. This chain links TRBV6-1 with TRBJ1-5; 8 positions match TRBD1. J gave up 1 base and V 5 bases, and 10 bases lay outside the gene matches. CDR1 MNHNS and CDR2 SASEGT come from the germline V gene. The CDR3 covers 17 residues. This CDR3 reads CASSPRQGNLSNQPQHF. The CDR3, as DNA: TGTGCCAGCAGTCCCCGACAGGGGAATTTGAGCAATCAGCCCCAGCATTTT.

Of note for this clonotype: A read error may be the cause here, since a much bigger clone is one base away. The V call is TRBV5-1, the J call TRBJ2-1; 8 nucleotides line up with TRBD2. V gave up 5 bases and J gave up 7 bases; unmatched junction bases: 11. Germline V CDR1 and CDR2: SGHRS, YFSETQ. The CDR3 has 15 residues. The CDR3 sequence: CASRQGIAGPNEQFF. The CDR3 nucleotides are TGCGCCAGCAGACAGGGCATAGCGGGGCCGAATGAGCAGTTCTTC. Complete variable domain (other parts from reference TRBV5-1 and TRBJ2-1): KAGVTQTPRYLIKTRGQQVTLSCSPISGHRSVSWYQQTPGQGLQFLFEYFSETQRNKGNFPGRFSGRQFSNSRSEMNVSTLELGDSALYLCASRQGIAGPNEQFFGPGTRLTVL.

The chain joins TRBV5-1 to TRBJ2-5, with 7 bases matching TRBD1. Germline values: CDR1 SGHRS, CDR2 YFSETQ. Trimming removed 2 bases from V and 3 bases from J; junction bases left unmatched: 10. The CDR3 is 16 amino acids. CDR3 in DNA: TGCGCCAGCAGCTTACGGACAGGTCAATTTGAAGAGACCCAGTACTTC. Encoded protein: CASSLRTGQFEETQYF.

This chain links TRBV19 with TRBJ2-6; D is undetermined. The V gene's germline CDR1 is LNHDA and CDR2 SQIVND (reference sequence). Trimming left V 6 bases short and J 3 bases short, with 3 bases between. CDR3 length equals 12 residues. CDR3 sequence reads: CASRGGANVLTF. CDR3 DNA sequence: TGTGCCAGTAGGGGTGGGGCCAACGTCCTGACTTTC.

The table lists this clonotype with a few counts. The genes are TRBV12-3 or TRBV12-4 and TRBJ2-1; 9 positions match TRBD2. V shed 10 bases and J 10 bases; nucleotides not matched to a gene: 14. CDR3 length equals 14 residues. The CDR3 loop is CAITGSGRAREQFF. The CDR3 coding sequence is TGTGCCATCACTGGTAGCGGGAGAGCAAGGGAGCAGTTCTTC.

This clonotype was observed at least ten times. The chain is built from TRBV20-1 and TRBJ2-5; the match to TRBD1 covers 7 bases. The CDR3 contains 15 residues. Germline values: CDR1 DFQATT, CDR2 SNEGSKA (reference sequence). J was trimmed by 5 bases and V by 4 bases; bases with no gene match: 13. The CDR3 bases are TGCAGTGCTACTTTAAGACAGGGCAGGCGGGAGACCCAGTACTTC. This encodes CSATLRQGRRETQYF.

In this sample, this clonotype turned up a few times. This chain connects TRBV27 to TRBJ1-2; 9 bases agree with TRBD1. CDR3 size: 14 residues. V lost 4 bases to trimming and J lost 2 bases; unmatched junction nucleotides: 2. Germline values: CDR1 MNHEY, CDR2 SMNVEV (reference sequence). This chain's CDR3 is CASSSGQGNYGYTF. The CDR3 nucleotides read TGTGCCAGCAGTTCAGGACAGGGGAACTATGGCTACACCTTC.

The rearrangement joins TRBV7-9 to TRBJ1-5; D remains unclear. The V gene lost 5 bases and the J gene lost 2 bases, with 16 bases spanning the gap. The CDR3 runs 16 residues. Germline CDR1 SEHNR, CDR2 FQNEAQ (reference sequence). The chain's CDR3 is CASSPHESIGNQPQHF. CDR3 nucleotide sequence: TGTGCCAGCAGCCCCCATGAGTCGATAGGCAATCAGCCCCAGCATTTT. The full variable domain, its missing parts supplied by reference TRBV7-9 and TRBJ1-5, is DTGVSQNPRHKITKRGQNVTFRCDPISEHNRLYWYRQTLGQGPEFLTYFQNEAQLEKSRLLSDRFSAERPKGSFSTLEIQRTEQGDSAMYLCASSPHESIGNQPQHFGDGTRLSIL.

This clonotype occurred a few times. Its ends do not fully match the called genes, so a read error is possible. The rearrangement links TRBV11-2 to TRBJ1-1; D unresolved. Per the germline V gene, CDR1 is SGHAT and CDR2 is FQNNGV. The CDR3 extends over 11 amino acids. In nucleotides, the CDR3 is TGTGCCTGCAGCTTAAGAGATGAAGCTTTCTTT. It yields the protein CACSLRDEAFF. Full variable domain (rest looked up from reference TRBV11-2 and TRBJ1-1): EAGVAQSPRYKIIEKRQSVAFWCNPISGHATLYWYQQILGQGPKLLIQFQNNGVVDDSQLPKDRFSAERLKGVDSTLKIQPAKLEDSAVYLCACSLRDEAFFGQGTRLTVV.

The chain couples TRBV7-9 to TRBJ1-4; D gene ambiguous. CDR1 and CDR2 from the germline V gene are SEHNR and FQNEAQ (reference sequence). The V and J ends lost 5 bases and 4 bases respectively, with 2 bases between them. This CDR3 is built from 11 residues. CDR3 in amino acids: CASSDNEKLFF. The DNA of the CDR3 is TGTGCCAGCAGCGATAATGAAAAACTGTTTTTT.

This clonotype was found many times. This clone may be a read error of a much larger clone one base away. The chain is built from TRBV7-3 and TRBJ2-7, with TRBD1 matching 9 bases. The ends lost 3 bases at V and 6 bases at J; junction bases unmatched: 3. The CDR3 has 13 residues. Germline values: CDR1 SGHTA, CDR2 FQGTGA. The CDR3 bases are TGTGCCAGCAGCTTGGGACAGGGACGCGAGCAGTACTTC. Amino acid sequence: CASSLGQGREQYF.

The rearrangement links TRBV5-6 to TRBJ1-2; 8 bases fit TRBD1. CDR1 and CDR2 from the germline V gene are SGHDT and YYEEEE. J lost 5 bases, V lost 3 bases, and 3 bases had no gene match. This CDR3 contains 13 residues. The DNA for the CDR3 is TGTGCCAGCAGCTGGGACAGGAGTTATGGCTACACCTTC. This codes for CASSWDRSYGYTF.

Details on this clonotype: A much larger clonotype is one base distant, so this may be a read error. V and J are TRBV15 and TRBJ2-3, with 8 bases fitting TRBD2. Germline V lookup: CDR1 LNHNV, CDR2 YYDKDF (reference sequence). This CDR3 has 14 residues. CDR3 sequence (DNA): TGTGCCACCCGTGGTAGCGGGACGGCAGATACGCAGTGTTTT. Protein: CATRGSGTADTQCF.